The following is a T cell receptor beta chain sequence with its context. The primer mix had 60 Vbeta and 13 Jbeta primers. This table comes from immunoSEQ multiplex PCR, and its TCRdb copy is limited to in-frame clones, with some not included. The table shows about 140,000 clones, with approximately 82% occurring only once. These data belong to a study of cytomegalovirus exposure and HLA in healthy donors. The sequencing sample was made of PBMCs. The TCR sequence derives from a man aged 18-30 years in good health and CMV-seropositive.

This chain's CDR3 is CASTLTRDRGTEAFF. CDR3 DNA: TGTGCCAGCACCCTGACGAGGGACAGGGGCACTGAAGCTTTCTTT. V is TRBV6-5 and J is TRBJ1-1; 10 bases map to TRBD1. J gave up 4 bases and V 7 bases, and 9 bases lay outside the gene matches. The CDR3 loop spans 15 amino acids. The germline gives CDR1 MNHEY, CDR2 SVGAGI.